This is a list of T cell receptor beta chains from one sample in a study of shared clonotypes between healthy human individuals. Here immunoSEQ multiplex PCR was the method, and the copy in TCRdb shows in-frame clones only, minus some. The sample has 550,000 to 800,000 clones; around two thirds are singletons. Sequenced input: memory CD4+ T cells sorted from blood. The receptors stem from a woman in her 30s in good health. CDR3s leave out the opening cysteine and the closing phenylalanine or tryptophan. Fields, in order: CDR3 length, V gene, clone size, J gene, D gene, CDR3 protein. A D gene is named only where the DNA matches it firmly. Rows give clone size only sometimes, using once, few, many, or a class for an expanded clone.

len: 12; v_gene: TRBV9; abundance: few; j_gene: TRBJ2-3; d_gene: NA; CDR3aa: ASSVVGGADTQY
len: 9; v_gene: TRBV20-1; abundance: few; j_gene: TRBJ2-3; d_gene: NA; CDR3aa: SARVPDTQY
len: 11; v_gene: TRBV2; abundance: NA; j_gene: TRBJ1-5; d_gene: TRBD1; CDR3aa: ASRGQGNQPQH
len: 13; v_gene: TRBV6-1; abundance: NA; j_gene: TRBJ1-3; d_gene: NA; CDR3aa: ASSEMAYSGNTIY
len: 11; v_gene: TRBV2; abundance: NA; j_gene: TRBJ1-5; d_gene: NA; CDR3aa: ASSEERGQPQH
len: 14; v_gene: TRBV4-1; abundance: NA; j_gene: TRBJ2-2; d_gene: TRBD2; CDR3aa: ASTGAAGGNTGELF
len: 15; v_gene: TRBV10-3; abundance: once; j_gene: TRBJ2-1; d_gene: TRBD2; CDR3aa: AISESTSGRALSEQF
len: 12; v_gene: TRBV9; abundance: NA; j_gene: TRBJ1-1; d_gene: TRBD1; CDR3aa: ASSIGQGQIEAF
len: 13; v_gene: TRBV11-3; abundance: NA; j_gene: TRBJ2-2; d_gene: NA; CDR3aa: ASSFDNSVNGELF
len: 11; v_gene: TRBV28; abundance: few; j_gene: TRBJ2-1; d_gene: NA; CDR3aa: ASSLTDPRGQF
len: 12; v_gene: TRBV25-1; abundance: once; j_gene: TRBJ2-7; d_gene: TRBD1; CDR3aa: ASSEFGTEYEQY
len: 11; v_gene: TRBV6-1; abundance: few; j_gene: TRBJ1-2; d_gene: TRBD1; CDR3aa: ASRGTVNYGYT
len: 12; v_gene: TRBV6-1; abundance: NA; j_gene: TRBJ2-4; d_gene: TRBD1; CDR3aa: ASSDGQGLNIQY
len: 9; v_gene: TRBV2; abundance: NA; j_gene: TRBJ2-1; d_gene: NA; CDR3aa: ASSSANEQF
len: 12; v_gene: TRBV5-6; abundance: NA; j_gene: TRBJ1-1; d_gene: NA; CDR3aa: ASSLLRGNTEAF
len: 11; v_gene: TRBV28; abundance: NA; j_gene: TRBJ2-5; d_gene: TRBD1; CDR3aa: ASSTTGEETQY
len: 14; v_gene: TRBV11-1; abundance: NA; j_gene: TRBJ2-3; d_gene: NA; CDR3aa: ASSSLGGLGTDTQY
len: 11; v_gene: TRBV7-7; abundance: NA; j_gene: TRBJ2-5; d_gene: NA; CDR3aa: ASSLWGAETQY
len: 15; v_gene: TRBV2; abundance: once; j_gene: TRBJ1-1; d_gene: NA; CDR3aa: ASSEAFSAQAGAEAF